These T cell receptor beta chains were read from a single sample in a study of T cell responses to AZD1222 COVID-19 vaccine. This table comes from immunoSEQ multiplex PCR, and its TCRdb copy is limited to in-frame clones, with some not included. Among about 110,000 clones listed, over 80% were seen once. Sequences were derived from peripheral blood, sampled 28 days after the second AZD1222 dose. The receptors derive from an adult who received the AZD1222 COVID-19 vaccine. CDR3s include the opening cysteine and the closing phenylalanine or tryptophan. The D gene is left open where the match is weak. A row's size may be missing; if present it is once, few, many or a size class.

len	v_gene	abundance	d_gene	j_gene	CDR3aa	CDR3nt
18	TRBV13	-	TRBD2	TRBJ2-3	CASSSLLPDERGADTQYF	TGTGCCAGCAGCTCACTCCTACCCGACGAGCGGGGGGCAGATACGCAGTATTTT
18	TRBV18	-	-	TRBJ2-5	CASSRRVASLQSEETQYF	TGTGCCAGCTCACGAAGAGTAGCGAGCCTGCAGAGTGAAGAGACCCAGTACTTC
16	TRBV19	-	TRBD2	TRBJ2-3	CASSILAGGSTDTQYF	TGTGCCAGTAGTATTTTAGCGGGAGGAAGCACAGATACGCAGTATTTT
17	TRBV19	-	TRBD1	TRBJ1-2	CASSTDAGTGSNYGYTF	TGTGCCAGTAGTACCGATGCCGGGACAGGGAGTAACTATGGCTACACCTTC
13	TRBV5-4	once	-	TRBJ2-2	CASSLGDPGELFF	TGTGCCAGCAGCTTGGGCGACCCCGGGGAGCTGTTTTTT
13	TRBV7-2	-	-	TRBJ2-5	CASSFLGEETQYF	TGTGCCAGCAGCTTTCTCGGCGAAGAGACCCAGTACTTC
15	TRBV11-2	-	-	TRBJ1-4	CASSLEQGWGQKLFF	TGTGCCAGCAGCTTAGAGCAGGGATGGGGACAAAAACTGTTTTTT
11	TRBV12-3/TRBV12-4	once	-	TRBJ1-1	CASSRNVEAFF	TGTGCCAGCAGTCGAAACGTTGAAGCTTTCTTT
16	TRBV19	-	TRBD2	TRBJ2-7	CASSMEGRLAAKEQYF	TGTGCCAGTAGTATGGAGGGCCGACTAGCGGCAAAGGAGCAGTACTTC
16	TRBV13	once	-	TRBJ2-2	CASSPDWTVNTGELFF	TGTGCCAGCAGCCCGGACTGGACAGTGAACACCGGGGAGCTGTTTTTT
16	TRBV5-8	-	TRBD2	TRBJ2-1	CASRSGLAGWINEQFF	TGTGCCAGCAGGTCGGGACTAGCGGGCTGGATTAATGAGCAGTTCTTC
15	TRBV4-1	once	TRBD1	TRBJ1-6	CASSQTDRNNSPLHF	TGCGCCAGCAGCCAAACGGACAGGAATAATTCACCCCTCCACTTT
16	TRBV5-1	-	-	TRBJ1-1	CASSLAGTGWNTEAFF	TGCGCCAGCAGCTTGGCCGGTACAGGCTGGAACACTGAAGCTTTCTTT
12	TRBV7-9	-	-	TRBJ1-2	CASSFPRYGYTF	TGTGCCAGCAGCTTCCCACGCTATGGCTACACCTTC
14	TRBV4-3	-	TRBD1	TRBJ2-7	CASSHYGTDYEQYF	TGCGCCAGCAGCCATTACGGGACAGACTACGAGCAGTACTTC
14	TRBV28	-	-	TRBJ1-5	CASSLVWHNQPQHF	TGTGCCAGCAGTTTAGTATGGCACAATCAGCCCCAGCATTTT
14	TRBV6-6	-	-	TRBJ2-2	CASSPTKGPGELFF	TGTGCCAGCAGTCCGACTAAAGGGCCCGGGGAGCTGTTTTTT
15	TRBV28	-	-	TRBJ2-3	CASSLYSGPTDTQYF	TGTGCCAGCAGTTTATATTCCGGCCCCACAGATACGCAGTATTTT
14	TRBV5-1	-	-	TRBJ1-2	CASSLSTGSEGYTF	TGCGCCAGCAGCTTGTCTACGGGGTCGGAGGGCTACACCTTC
15	TRBV6-5	once	TRBD2	TRBJ2-1	CASSSLLAGVSEQFF	TGTGCCAGCAGTTCCTTACTAGCGGGAGTATCTGAGCAGTTCTTC
16	TRBV7-8	-	-	TRBJ2-7	CASSRPKGSYWDEQYF	TGTGCCAGCAGCCGGCCAAAGGGGAGTTATTGGGACGAGCAGTACTTC
16	TRBV6-5	-	TRBD1	TRBJ1-6	CASSWTGEGENSPLHF	TGTGCCAGCAGTTGGACAGGGGAAGGTGAAAATTCACCCCTCCACTTT
16	TRBV3-1/TRBV3-2	-	-	TRBJ1-6	CASSRLGASYNSPLHF	TGTGCCAGCAGCCGTCTAGGGGCCTCTTATAATTCACCCCTCCACTTT
14	TRBV3-1/TRBV3-2	-	-	TRBJ1-2	CASSGTGGRYGYTF	TGTGCCAGCAGCGGGACTGGAGGCAGGTATGGCTACACCTTC
15	TRBV4-1	-	TRBD2	TRBJ2-3	CASGFTSGRTDTQYF	TGCGCCAGCGGCTTCACTAGCGGGAGAACAGATACGCAGTATTTT
17	TRBV7-9	-	TRBD2	TRBJ2-5	CASSLAWYTRGEETQYF	TGTGCCAGCAGCTTAGCGTGGTACACGCGGGGGGAAGAGACCCAGTACTTC
16	TRBV7-2	-	TRBD2	TRBJ2-1	CASSPRLAQNYNEQFF	TGTGCCAGCAGCCCGAGACTAGCGCAAAATTACAATGAGCAGTTCTTC
15	TRBV6-5	-	TRBD1	TRBJ2-1	CASSYKGQDYNEQFF	TGTGCCAGCAGTTACAAGGGACAGGATTACAATGAGCAGTTCTTC
16	TRBV21-1	-	-	TRBJ1-4	CASSKGQGCRAEKLFF	TGTGCCAGCAGCAAAGGGCAGGGGTGCAGGGCTGAAAAACTGTTTTTT
16	TRBV4-1	-	TRBD1	TRBJ1-5	CASSPDRAAPGQPQHF	TGCGCCAGCAGCCCCGACAGGGCCGCCCCGGGTCAGCCCCAGCATTTT
14	TRBV6-5	few	-	TRBJ2-1	CASSSRGFYNEQFF	TGTGCCAGCAGTTCCCGGGGCTTTTACAATGAGCAGTTCTTC
14	TRBV5-6	-	TRBD1	TRBJ1-5	CASSKDRFNQPQHF	TGTGCCAGCAGCAAGGACAGGTTTAATCAGCCCCAGCATTTT
11	TRBV6-5	-	-	TRBJ1-2	CASSQTGGYTF	TGTGCCAGCAGTCAGACTGGTGGCTACACCTTC
16	TRBV18	-	TRBD1	TRBJ2-2	CASSLQLGQGAGELFF	TGTGCCAGCTCACTCCAACTGGGACAGGGAGCCGGGGAGCTGTTTTTT
18	TRBV3-1/TRBV3-2	once	TRBD2	TRBJ2-3	CASSQSAPGTSEKDTQYF	TGTGCCAGCAGCCAAAGCGCCCCCGGGACTAGCGAAAAAGATACGCAGTATTTT
14	TRBV19	few	TRBD2	TRBJ2-1	CASRTSGDWDEQFF	TGTGCCAGTAGGACTAGCGGCGATTGGGATGAGCAGTTCTTC
16	TRBV7-8	-	TRBD1	TRBJ2-5	CASSPKTGGSQETQYF	TGTGCCAGCAGCCCTAAGACAGGGGGAAGCCAAGAGACCCAGTACTTC
14	TRBV5-1	-	TRBD1	TRBJ1-5	CASSLEGGRQPQHF	TGCGCCAGCAGCTTGGAAGGGGGCAGGCAGCCCCAGCATTTT
16	TRBV7-2	once	TRBD1	TRBJ1-2	CASSLGYRGSGGGYTF	TGTGCCAGCAGCTTAGGGTACAGGGGAAGTGGCGGGGGCTACACCTTC
15	TRBV4-1	-	TRBD1	TRBJ1-5	CASSRGQGFNQPQHF	TGCGCCAGCAGCCGGGGACAGGGGTTTAATCAGCCCCAGCATTTT
11	TRBV28	-	-	TRBJ1-1	CASSYRSEAFF	TGTGCCAGCAGCTACAGATCTGAAGCTTTCTTT
16	TRBV6-5	-	-	TRBJ2-5	CASSYGRSGGQETQYF	TGTGCCAGCAGTTACGGTAGATCAGGGGGGCAAGAGACCCAGTACTTC
13	TRBV2	-	-	TRBJ2-2	CASIEGVTGELFF	TGTGCCAGCATCGAAGGGGTCACCGGGGAGCTGTTTTTT
13	TRBV12-3/TRBV12-4	-	-	TRBJ1-1	CASSLAENTEAFF	TGTGCCAGCAGTTTAGCGGAGAACACTGAAGCTTTCTTT
15	TRBV19	-	-	TRBJ1-5	CASKHGAGSNQPQHF	TGTGCCAGTAAACACGGAGCAGGGAGCAATCAGCCCCAGCATTTT
16	TRBV7-2	-	-	TRBJ2-1	CASSLSAQGLWDEQFF	TGTGCCAGCAGCTTAAGTGCGCAGGGCCTTTGGGATGAGCAGTTCTTC
11	TRBV6-5	-	-	TRBJ2-1	CASSYCPEQFF	TGTGCCAGCAGTTACTGCCCTGAGCAGTTCTTC
14	TRBV19	-	-	TRBJ2-7	CASSRTAISYEQYF	TGTGCCAGTAGTCGGACAGCCATCTCCTACGAGCAGTACTTC
16	TRBV4-1	-	TRBD2	TRBJ2-1	CASSQASGRASGEQFF	TGCGCCAGCAGCCAGGCCAGCGGGAGGGCCAGTGGTGAGCAGTTCTTC
13	TRBV3-1/TRBV3-2	-	-	TRBJ2-2	CASSQTWTGELFF	TGTGCCAGCAGCCAAACATGGACCGGGGAGCTGTTTTTT
12	TRBV28	-	-	TRBJ2-3	CASSLDTDTQYF	TGTGCCAGCAGCCTGGACACAGATACGCAGTATTTT
12	TRBV2	-	TRBD2	TRBJ2-7	CASGLGAYEQYF	TGTGCCAGCGGACTAGGCGCTTACGAGCAGTACTTC
14	TRBV5-6	-	-	TRBJ2-7	CASSLGDEYYEQYF	TGTGCCAGCAGCTTGGGGGACGAATACTACGAGCAGTACTTC